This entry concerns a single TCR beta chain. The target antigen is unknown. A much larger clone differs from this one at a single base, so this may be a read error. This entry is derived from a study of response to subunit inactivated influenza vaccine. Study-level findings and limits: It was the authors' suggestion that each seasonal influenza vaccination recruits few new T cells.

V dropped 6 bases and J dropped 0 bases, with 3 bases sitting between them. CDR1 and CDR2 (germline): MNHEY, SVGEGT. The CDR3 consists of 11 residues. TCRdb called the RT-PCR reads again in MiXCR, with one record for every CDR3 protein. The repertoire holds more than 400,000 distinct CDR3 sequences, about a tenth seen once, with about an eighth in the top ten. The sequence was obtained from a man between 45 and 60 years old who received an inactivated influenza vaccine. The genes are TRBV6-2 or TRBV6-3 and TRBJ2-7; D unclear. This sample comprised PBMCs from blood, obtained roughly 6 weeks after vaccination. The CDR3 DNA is TGTGCCAGCAGGAACTCCTACGAGCAGTACTTC. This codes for CASRNSYEQYF.